This entry lists 27 T cell receptor beta chains sequenced from one sample in a study of human T cells and chemical hapten exposure. From the RACE reads, TCRdb called clonotypes with MiXCR, one entry per CDR3 protein. The table records 65,000 to 85,000 distinct CDR3 sequences, under 13% of them present only once. Time point described: patch test 1, 2 weeks after DPC sensitization. Described treatment: therapeutic diphenylcyclopropenone sensitization with weekly scalp DPC. The sample in question was whole blood, obtained in connection with sensitization to the hapten diphenylcyclopropenone (DPC). The receptors derive from a woman in her forties or fifties with alopecia areata. Some clones in this sample may be carry-over from other donors' samples.

J is TRBJ2-1 and V is TRBV28; D gene unclear. V shed 5 bases and J shed 12 bases, with 17 bases lying between them. The CDR3 spans 13 residues. Germline V gene sequence: CDR1 MDHEN, CDR2 SYDVKM. The CDR3 DNA reads as TGTGCCAGCAGTCCCCGATCCCAGGAAAGGCAGTTCTTC. Translated: CASSPRSQERQFF.

This clonotype came up many times. This rearrangement joins TRBV6-2 or TRBV6-3 to TRBJ1-1; the D is unclear. The CDR3 runs 14 residues. Germline-derived CDR1 and CDR2 are MNHEY and SVGEGT. The V end was cut by 2 bases, the J end by 1 base, with 8 bases between. The CDR3 DNA is TGTGCCAGCAGTTACCCCTGGCGGAACACTGAAGCTTTCTTT. Its protein product is CASSYPWRNTEAFF.

Comment on this clonotype: The junction and the germline gene differ at one end; a read error may be behind it. The V gene is TRBV6-2 or TRBV6-3, the J gene TRBJ2-2, with a weak D call TRBD2 (5 bases). CDR3 size: 14 residues. CDR1 is MNHEY, CDR2 SVGEGT, per germline. CDR3 sequence (DNA): TGTGCCAGCAGTTTTCTGACGAACACCGGGAAGCTGTTTTTT. Residues: CASSFLTNTGKLFF.

V and J are TRBV5-4 and TRBJ2-6; tentative D call: TRBD1 (5 bases). Trimming pared 4 bases from V and 3 bases from J, leaving 17 bases between. CDR1 is SGHNT and CDR2 is YYREEE in the germline V gene (reference sequence). The CDR3 runs 17 residues. This CDR3 reads CASSTGTARGGANVLTF. CDR3 DNA: TGTGCCAGCAGCACAGGTACAGCCAGAGGTGGGGCCAACGTCCTGACTTTC.

About this clonotype itself: The junction and the germline gene differ at one end; a read error may be behind it. The chain is built from TRBV14 and TRBJ1-6; 7 positions agree with TRBD1. This CDR3 spans 15 amino acids. The germline CDR1 and CDR2 sequences are SGHDN and FVKESK. CDR3 residues: CASSQERQGDSPPHF. As DNA, the CDR3 is TGTGCCAGCAGCCAAGAGCGCCAGGGGGATTCACCCCCCCACTTT. The entire variable domain, with the rest obtained from reference TRBV14 and TRBJ1-6, is as follows: EAGVTQFPSHSVIEKGQTVTLRCDPISGHDNLYWYRRVMGKEIKFLLHFVKESKQDESGMPNNRFLAERTGGTYSTLKVQPAELEDSGVYFCASSQERQGDSPPHFGNGTRLTVT.

The table lists this clonotype with a few counts. V gene TRBV20-1 combines with J gene TRBJ2-1; D possibly corresponds to TRBD1 (6 bases). V lost 4 bases, J lost 3 bases, and 16 bases lay in between. This CDR3 spans 15 amino acids. Per germline, CDR1 DFQATT and CDR2 SNEGSKA (reference sequence). CDR3 amino acids: CSAKGAGANYNEQFF. CDR3 nucleotide sequence: TGCAGTGCTAAAGGGGCAGGGGCTAACTACAATGAGCAGTTCTTC.

The gene calls are TRBV7-9 and TRBJ2-3; perhaps TRBD2 as D (5 bases). CDR1 is SEHNR and CDR2 is FQNEAQ in the germline V gene (reference sequence). This CDR3 is built from 16 residues. The V and J ends lost 5 bases and 4 bases respectively, with 19 bases between them. CDR3 amino acids: CASSPRITEGPDTQYF. CDR3 bases: TGTGCCAGCAGCCCTCGTATCACCGAGGGCCCAGATACGCAGTATTTT. Looking up the rest from reference TRBV7-9 and TRBJ2-3 gives the full variable domain: DTGVSQNPRHKITKRGQNVTFRCDPISEHNRLYWYRQTLGQGPEFLTYFQNEAQLEKSRLLSDRFSAERPKGSFSTLEIQRTEQGDSAMYLCASSPRITEGPDTQYFGPGTRLTVL.

The gene calls are TRBV5-1 and TRBJ2-1; the match to TRBD2 covers 10 bases. This CDR3 is 17 amino acids long. With V trimmed by 0 bases and J by 2 bases, 5 bases remained unmatched. Germline CDR1 reads SGHRS; CDR2 reads YFSETQ. CDR3 nucleotides: TGCGCCAGCAGCTTGGCGGGTAGCGGGAGGCCCTACAATGAGCAGTTCTTC. It codes for CASSLAGSGRPYNEQFF.

The chain uses TRBV29-1 and TRBJ2-7; perhaps TRBD1 as D (6 bases). This CDR3 spans 14 amino acids. V was clipped by 7 bases and J by 2 bases, with 18 bases between them. From germline, CDR1 is SQVTM and CDR2 ANQGSEA. CDR3 sequence: CSAAEGHGTYEQYF. The CDR3 DNA reads as TGCAGCGCAGCAGAGGGACATGGAACCTACGAGCAGTACTTC.

This clonotype was observed a handful of times. The chain uses TRBV30 and TRBJ2-1; 11 nucleotides agree with TRBD2. Per germline, CDR1 GTSNPN and CDR2 SVGIG (reference sequence). The CDR3 runs 15 residues. The ends lost 4 bases at V and 6 bases at J; junction bases unmatched: 8. CDR3 protein: CAWTPYSGRGNEQFF. CDR3 nucleotides: TGTGCCTGGACCCCCTATAGCGGGAGGGGCAATGAGCAGTTCTTC.

This clonotype was observed a few times. V and J are TRBV29-1 and TRBJ2-3, with unresolved D. CDR1 is SQVTM, CDR2 ANQGSEA, per germline. The CDR3 has 12 residues. The CDR3 sequence is CSEAVGTDTQYF. DNA of the CDR3: TGCAGTGAGGCTGTGGGCACAGATACGCAGTATTTT.

The genes are TRBV20-1 and TRBJ1-1; D gene unclear. V lost 3 bases to trimming and J lost 5 bases, with 19 bases between them. Germline-derived CDR1 and CDR2 are DFQATT and SNEGSKA (reference sequence). The CDR3 extends over 15 amino acids. DNA of the CDR3: TGCAGTGCTAGGGCGATGGGGAGTTCAGGAACTGAAGCTTTCTTT. Residues: CSARAMGSSGTEAFF.

V gene TRBV6-7 combines with J gene TRBJ2-1; D ambiguous. TRBV6-7 is an ORF, with its function uncertain. V was shortened by 6 bases and J by 7 bases, with 10 bases between the two germline ends. The CDR3 totals 12 residues. CDR3 region: CASSSSSNEQFF. CDR3 nucleotide sequence: TGTGCCAGCAGCTCTTCCAGTAATGAGCAGTTCTTC.

This chain uses TRBV28 with TRBJ2-5; possibly TRBD1 for D (6 bases). Looked up from germline, CDR1 is MDHEN and CDR2 is SYDVKM. The V and J ends lost 7 bases and 2 bases respectively, with 11 bases between them. The CDR3 is 13 residues long. The CDR3 loop is CASTPDRQETQYF. CDR3 in DNA: TGTGCCAGCACCCCGGACAGACAAGAGACCCAGTACTTC.

The gene calls are TRBV20-1 and TRBJ2-1; 13 bases fit TRBD2. This CDR3 contains 15 residues. CDR1 DFQATT and CDR2 SNEGSKA come from the germline V gene (reference sequence). V was clipped by 4 bases and J by 7 bases; unmatched bases: 7. The CDR3 loop reads CSAIQTSGRRNEQFF. As DNA, the CDR3 is TGCAGTGCTATTCAGACTAGCGGGAGGAGAAATGAGCAGTTCTTC.

The chain combines TRBV7-2 with TRBJ1-4; tentative D call: TRBD1 (6 bases). Germline values: CDR1 SGHTA, CDR2 FQGNSA. V was trimmed by 6 bases and J by 8 bases, leaving 16 bases between them. This CDR3 has 14 residues. The CDR3 DNA reads TGTGCCAGCAGAAGGGGGGCAGTTGAGGAAAAACTGTTTTTT. Its translation is CASRRGAVEEKLFF. Variable domain in full (rest from reference TRBV7-2 and TRBJ1-4): GAGVSQSPSNKVTEKGKDVELRCDPISGHTALYWYRQSLGQGLEFLIYFQGNSAPDKSGLPSDRFSAERTGGSVSTLTIQRTQQEDSAVYLCASRRGAVEEKLFFGSGTQLSVL.

This chain joins TRBV2 and TRBJ2-1; weak D call: TRBD2 (5 bases). Germline V CDR1 and CDR2: SNHLY, FYNNEI. The CDR3 extends over 15 amino acids. V lost 7 bases to trimming and J lost 4 bases, with 17 bases between them. CDR3 sequence reads: CASIEVAGGYNEQFF. The CDR3 nucleotides are TGTGCCAGCATTGAGGTGGCAGGAGGATACAATGAGCAGTTCTTC.

In its sample, this clonotype was seen many times. The chain couples TRBV13 to TRBJ2-3; the match to TRBD2 covers 7 bases. CDR1 is PRHDT and CDR2 is FYEKMQ in the germline V gene (reference sequence). CDR3 length: 14 residues. After removal of 5 bases from V and 4 bases from J, the junction contained 6 bases not matched to a gene. Here the CDR3 DNA reads TGTGCCAGCAGCCTCCTGCGGGAGCCAGATACGCAGTATTTT. This codes for CASSLLREPDTQYF.

This clonotype was counted many times. This chain links TRBV4-2 with TRBJ2-2; D is undetermined. CDR1 and CDR2 from the germline V gene are LGHNA and YNFKEQ. CDR3 length: 15 residues. V gave up 3 bases and J gave up 1 base, with 9 bases separating them. CDR3 bases: TGTGCCAGCAGCCATCCCAGGTTGAACACCGGGGAGCTGTTTTTT. It codes for CASSHPRLNTGELFF.

The V call is TRBV28, the J call TRBJ2-4; D remains ambiguous. V lost 5 bases, J lost 0 bases, and 14 bases lay in between. The CDR3 is 16 residues long. Germline CDR1 reads MDHEN; CDR2 reads SYDVKM. CDR3 sequence (DNA): TGTGCCAGCAGTGGGTCCGAGATGGTAGCCAAAAACATTCAGTACTTC. Translation: CASSGSEMVAKNIQYF.

The CDR3 loop is CASSNPGTGDGEQFF. The CDR3 coding sequence is TGTGCCAGTAGTAATCCAGGGACAGGGGACGGCGAGCAGTTCTTC. This chain connects TRBV19 to TRBJ2-1; TRBD1 matches 10 bases. This CDR3 comprises 15 residues. Per the germline V gene, CDR1 is LNHDA and CDR2 is SQIVND (reference sequence). Trimming took 4 bases from V and 10 from J; bases not matched to a gene: 10.

This clonotype was counted at least ten times. The rearrangement joins TRBV20-1 to TRBJ1-4, with D possibly TRBD1 on 5 matching bases. CDR1 is DFQATT, CDR2 SNEGSKA, per germline (reference sequence). CDR3 size: 15 residues. The V and J ends lost 3 bases and 3 bases respectively, with 14 bases between them. CDR3 sequence reads: CSARGVDVANEKLFF. CDR3 bases: TGCAGTGCTAGGGGGGTAGATGTGGCTAATGAAAAACTGTTTTTT.

Judged by abundance, this clonotype is medium-sized (0.01 to 0.1%). The V and J genes are TRBV20-1 and TRBJ2-3; 10 nucleotides align to TRBD1. The ends lost 5 bases at V and 4 bases at J; junction bases unmatched: 6. This CDR3 region has 14 residues. Germline CDR1 reads DFQATT; CDR2 reads SNEGSKA (reference sequence). The CDR3 spells CSADGQGEADTQYF. CDR3 coding DNA: TGCAGTGCTGATGGACAGGGGGAAGCAGATACGCAGTATTTT.

This clonotype was picked up many times. The genes are TRBV7-9 and TRBJ1-2; tentatively, D is TRBD1 (5 bases). V lost 1 base and J lost 4, with 10 bases in between. Per germline, CDR1 SEHNR and CDR2 FQNEAQ (reference sequence). The CDR3 loop spans 14 amino acids. CDR3 nucleotides: TGTGCCAGCAGCTTAGAGTGGGGGTCCTATGGCTACACCTTC. Translated: CASSLEWGSYGYTF.

On this clonotype itself: A junction end diverges from the germline sequence, so it may reflect a read error. V usage is TRBV7-3 and J usage is TRBJ2-1, with 11 bases aligning to TRBD2. From germline, CDR1 is SGHTA and CDR2 FQGTGA. CDR3 length: 15 amino acids. CDR3 loop: CASSVLAGGRDERFF. CDR3 in DNA: TGTGCCAGCAGCGTGCTAGCGGGAGGTCGGGATGAGCGGTTCTTC.

This chain connects TRBV18 to TRBJ2-7, with a weak D call TRBD2 (6 bases). Germline-derived CDR1 and CDR2 are KGHSH and LQKENI. Trimming shortened V by 5 bases and J by 6 bases, and 14 bases separated the two germline ends. The CDR3 sequence is 13 residues long. This CDR3 is CASSGRERGEQYF. As DNA, the CDR3 is TGTGCCAGCTCAGGGCGGGAACGAGGCGAGCAGTACTTC. The entire variable domain, with the rest obtained from reference TRBV18 and TRBJ2-7, is as follows: NAGVMQNPRHLVRRRGQEARLRCSPMKGHSHVYWYRQLPEEGLKFMVYLQKENIIDESGMPKERFSAEFPKEGPSILRIQQVVRGDSAAYFCASSGRERGEQYFGPGTRLTVT.

The table lists this clonotype with many counts. V usage is TRBV28 and J usage is TRBJ1-1, with D possibly TRBD1 on 5 matching bases. CDR1 MDHEN and CDR2 SYDVKM come from the germline V gene. With 3 bases removed from V and 2 bases from J, the gap between germline ends came to 13 bases. This CDR3 is built from 15 residues. The CDR3 nucleotides read TGTGCCAGCAGTTTGGTAAGGGGCCGAAACACTGAAGCTTTCTTT. It is translated as CASSLVRGRNTEAFF.